This T cell receptor (beta chain) originates from a study of technical replicates of blood from a few donors. The protocol was immunoSEQ multiplex PCR, while the TCRdb copy is restricted to in-frame clones and leaves out a portion. The sample yields under 65,000 clones, about 88% seen once. The CDR3 totals 13 residues. Unmatched junction bases numbered 2, after V lost 6 bases and J lost 4 bases. Germline-derived CDR1 and CDR2 are LNHDA and SQIVND (reference sequence). The rearrangement links TRBV19 to TRBJ2-1; the match to TRBD2 covers 8 bases. The specimen was PBMCs. This TCR was recovered from a human donor in good health. Some clones in this sample may be carry-over from other donors' samples. CDR3 DNA sequence: TGTGCCAGTAGGGCGGGAGGATACAATGAGCAGTTCTTC. Translation gives CASRAGGYNEQFF.